The rows below give T cell receptor beta chains drawn from one sample of a study of Ad26.COV2.S vaccination and SARS-CoV-2 variants. TCRdb's table, derived via immunoSEQ multiplex PCR, lists solely in-frame clones and lacks some. The sample carries roughly 500,000 clones, approximately 92% recorded once. The starting material was peripheral blood, obtained in a trial of Ad26.COV2.S vaccine versus placebo. These receptors were taken from a person aged 18-65 years who received the Ad26.COV2.S COVID-19 vaccine or a placebo. CDR3s include the opening cysteine and the closing phenylalanine or tryptophan. The D gene is left open where the match is weak. The size entry is marked missing in some rows and otherwise reads once, few, many or a size class.

size: once; V: TRBV4-3; D: -; J: TRBJ2-1; DNA: TGCGCCAGCAGCCAAGCCTCGGGGGTAAGGGAGCAGTTCTTC; CDR3: CASSQASGVREQFF
size: -; V: TRBV5-1; D: -; J: TRBJ1-1; DNA: TGCGCCAGCACCCTTTTTCCAGGGGTCGGCACTGAAGCTTTCTTT; CDR3: CASTLFPGVGTEAFF
size: -; V: TRBV5-4; D: TRBD2; J: TRBJ2-3; DNA: TGTGCCAGCAGCACATCAGCGGGGGGGTTCGCAGATACGCAGTATTTT; CDR3: CASSTSAGGFADTQYF
size: -; V: TRBV7-2; D: -; J: TRBJ1-1; DNA: TGTGCCAGCAGCTTCATCAGGGTCGGCGCCACTGAAGCTTTCTTT; CDR3: CASSFIRVGATEAFF
size: -; V: TRBV4-3; D: TRBD2; J: TRBJ2-2; DNA: TGCGCCAGCAGCCAAGTGGAAAAGCGGGGCACCGGGGAGCTGTTTTTT; CDR3: CASSQVEKRGTGELFF
size: -; V: TRBV10-3; D: TRBD1; J: TRBJ2-7; DNA: TGTGCCATCAGGGACACCGGGACAGGGCTCGACGAGCAGTACTTC; CDR3: CAIRDTGTGLDEQYF
size: -; V: TRBV27; D: -; J: TRBJ2-2; DNA: TGTGCCAGCAGTCACCTCCAGGGGCGGGGCGCCGGGGAGCTGTTTTTT; CDR3: CASSHLQGRGAGELFF
size: -; V: TRBV7-2; D: -; J: TRBJ1-3; DNA: TGTGCCAGCAGCCTCCACAGCGGAAACACCATATATTTT; CDR3: CASSLHSGNTIYF
size: -; V: TRBV10-1; D: -; J: TRBJ2-1; DNA: TGCGCCATCCTAGCCAGGAGGACCTACAATGAGCAGTTCTTC; CDR3: CAILARRTYNEQFF
size: -; V: TRBV21-1; D: -; J: TRBJ1-1; DNA: TGTGCCAGCAGCAAAGGGACAGGGGGCCCTCCGAACACTGAAGCTTTCTTT; CDR3: CASSKGTGGPPNTEAFF
size: -; V: TRBV7-8; D: -; J: TRBJ1-5; DNA: TGTGCCAGCAGCCCAGGTCCCCTACACAATCAGCCCCAGCATTTT; CDR3: CASSPGPLHNQPQHF
size: -; V: TRBV29-1; D: TRBD2; J: TRBJ2-3; DNA: TGCAGCGTACAAGGACTAGCGGGAGGCCCCACAGATACGCAGTATTTT; CDR3: CSVQGLAGGPTDTQYF
size: -; V: TRBV6-5; D: TRBD1; J: TRBJ1-2; DNA: TGTGCCAGCAGCGGGACAGGCTATGGCTACACCTTC; CDR3: CASSGTGYGYTF
size: -; V: TRBV7-9; D: -; J: TRBJ2-7; DNA: TGTGCCAGCAGCTTAGGTCCCTTACGTTTTTACGAGCAGTACTTC; CDR3: CASSLGPLRFYEQYF
size: few; V: TRBV2; D: -; J: TRBJ1-6; DNA: TGTGCCAGCAGTGTAGGACAGCCGAGTCTTCTGAATCCACCCCTCCACTTT; CDR3: CASSVGQPSLLNPPLHF
size: -; V: TRBV7-9; D: -; J: TRBJ2-1; DNA: TGTGCCAGCAGCTTAGGGAGATTCGGGACCAATGAGCAGTTCTTC; CDR3: CASSLGRFGTNEQFF
size: -; V: TRBV24-1; D: -; J: TRBJ2-1; DNA: TGTGCCACCAGTGATAATCTTATGCGAGTTACTGAGCAGTTCTTC; CDR3: CATSDNLMRVTEQFF
size: -; V: TRBV7-9; D: TRBD2; J: TRBJ2-5; DNA: TGTGCCAGCAGAATTAGCGGGGAAGAAGAGACCCAGTACTTC; CDR3: CASRISGEEETQYF
size: -; V: TRBV5-4; D: -; J: TRBJ2-6; DNA: TGTGCTACCAGGCGCTCTGGGGCCAACGTCCTGACTTTC; CDR3: CATRRSGANVLTF
size: once; V: TRBV6-2/TRBV6-3; D: -; J: TRBJ1-2; DNA: TGTGCCAGCAGTTGGGCAGAGACTGGGGGTACGACCTATGGCTACACCTTC; CDR3: CASSWAETGGTTYGYTF
size: -; V: TRBV5-1; D: -; J: TRBJ1-4; DNA: TGCGCCAGCAGCAACCAGGGCACCGAAAAACTGTTTTTT; CDR3: CASSNQGTEKLFF
size: -; V: TRBV2; D: TRBD1; J: TRBJ1-6; DNA: TGTGCCAGCAGTGACTGGGTTGGACCCCGGGACAGCATTGGAGTCTATAATTCACCCCTCCACTTT; CDR3: CASSDWVGPRDSIGVYNSPLHF
size: -; V: TRBV19; D: -; J: TRBJ2-3; DNA: TGTGCCAGTATCGGACAGAATACGCAGTATTTT; CDR3: CASIGQNTQYF
size: -; V: TRBV5-1; D: -; J: TRBJ1-6; DNA: TGCGCCAGCAGCTTGTCTCCGGGGGGACCCAGGCCCCTCCACTTT; CDR3: CASSLSPGGPRPLHF
size: -; V: TRBV18; D: -; J: TRBJ2-1; DNA: TGTGCCAGCTCACCATCGAGTGGCAGGAGGAATGAGCAGTTCTTC; CDR3: CASSPSSGRRNEQFF
size: -; V: TRBV6-2/TRBV6-3; D: -; J: TRBJ2-5; DNA: TGTGCCAGCAGTTACAGAAGAGCGACGTACCCTCAAGAGACCCAGTACTTC; CDR3: CASSYRRATYPQETQYF
size: -; V: TRBV4-3; D: -; J: TRBJ1-2; DNA: TGCGCCAGCAGCCAAGATTTTCCCCTGTATGGAGGCTACGGCTACACCTTC; CDR3: CASSQDFPLYGGYGYTF
size: -; V: TRBV9; D: -; J: TRBJ1-2; DNA: TGTGCCAGCAGCCCCTCGTACGCCTTTTACTATGGCTACACCTTC; CDR3: CASSPSYAFYYGYTF
size: few; V: TRBV5-1; D: TRBD1; J: TRBJ2-7; DNA: TGCGCCAGCAGCTTGGGGACAGGGGAATCCTACGAGCAGTACTTC; CDR3: CASSLGTGESYEQYF
size: -; V: TRBV5-8; D: TRBD1; J: TRBJ1-5; DNA: TGTGCCAGCAGCCCGCTGGACAGGGTCAATCAGCCCCAGCATTTT; CDR3: CASSPLDRVNQPQHF
size: -; V: TRBV19; D: -; J: TRBJ2-6; DNA: TGTGCCAGTAGTATAGGCCCCTCTGGGGCCAACGTCCTGACTTTC; CDR3: CASSIGPSGANVLTF
size: -; V: TRBV28; D: -; J: TRBJ2-3; DNA: TGTGCCAGCAGTTTAGCTAGGGAGCGAGATACGCAGTATTTT; CDR3: CASSLARERDTQYF
size: few; V: TRBV14; D: -; J: TRBJ1-1; DNA: TGTGCCAGCAGCCAAGGGGGGAGGGAAGAAGACACTGAAGCTTTCTTT; CDR3: CASSQGGREEDTEAFF
size: -; V: TRBV6-6; D: TRBD2; J: TRBJ2-3; DNA: TGTGCCAGCAGTCTGACTAGCGGGATCCCTCTAAGGACAGATACGCAGTATTTT; CDR3: CASSLTSGIPLRTDTQYF
size: -; V: TRBV7-9; D: TRBD1; J: TRBJ1-1; DNA: TGTGCCAGCAGCCTGCGGGGACAGGGGTCCCGAGCTTTCTTT; CDR3: CASSLRGQGSRAFF
size: -; V: TRBV15; D: TRBD2; J: TRBJ2-4; DNA: TGTGCCACCAGCAGAGGACTAGCGGACTCCAAAAACATTCAGTACTTC; CDR3: CATSRGLADSKNIQYF
size: -; V: TRBV6-5; D: -; J: TRBJ2-1; DNA: TGTGCCAGCATCTTAGGGTATTCCTACAATGAGCAGTTCTTC; CDR3: CASILGYSYNEQFF
size: -; V: TRBV9; D: -; J: TRBJ2-2; DNA: TGTGCCAGCAGCTCATACACCGGGGAGCTGTTTTTT; CDR3: CASSSYTGELFF
size: -; V: TRBV2; D: TRBD2; J: TRBJ2-3; DNA: TGTGCCAGCAGTGTTCGAGCGGGGAGCACAGATACGCAGTATTTT; CDR3: CASSVRAGSTDTQYF
size: -; V: TRBV24-1; D: -; J: TRBJ2-2; DNA: TGTGCCATCCAGGGGCTGTCCGCCGGGGAGCTGTTTTTT; CDR3: CAIQGLSAGELFF
size: -; V: TRBV27; D: -; J: TRBJ2-2; DNA: TGTGCCAGCAGTTTATCGTCCGGGGAGCTGTTTTTT; CDR3: CASSLSSGELFF
size: -; V: TRBV28; D: -; J: TRBJ2-3; DNA: TGTGCCAGCAGTCCCCCGCTAGAGTTAGTAACAGATACGCAGTATTTT; CDR3: CASSPPLELVTDTQYF
size: -; V: TRBV29-1; D: -; J: TRBJ1-1; DNA: TGCAGCGTTTCCAAGAGCGGTAGTACAGACACTGAAGCTTTCTTT; CDR3: CSVSKSGSTDTEAFF